These 19 T cell receptor beta chains were all obtained from the same sample, sequenced in a study of CD8 T cells in ankylosing spondylitis. TCRdb re-derived calls from the 5' RACE reads in MiXCR, one entry per CDR3 protein. The data contain some 130,000 distinct CDR3 sequences, more than 7% of them singletons. The source material was synovial fluid, either unsorted or a sorted T cell fraction (not recorded which). These receptors all come from a male donor with ankylosing spondylitis.

This clonotype was detected a few times. This chain joins TRBV30 and TRBJ2-5; D call uncertain. The V gene lost 3 bases and the J gene lost 5 bases, with 13 bases spanning the gap. The CDR3 is 13 amino acids. The germline gives CDR1 GTSNPN, CDR2 SVGIG (reference sequence). Here the CDR3 DNA reads TGTGCCTGGAGCAGTACTGCCCGGGAGACCCAGTACTTC. This codes for CAWSSTARETQYF.

This clonotype was recorded a few times. The V gene is TRBV28, the J gene TRBJ1-1; D call uncertain. The CDR3 contains 13 residues. The V end was cut by 8 bases, the J end by 4 bases, with 14 bases between. CDR1 MDHEN and CDR2 SYDVKM come from the germline V gene. CDR3: CASSYYEPTEAFF. The CDR3 region has the DNA TGTGCCAGCTCCTACTACGAACCCACTGAAGCTTTCTTT.

This clonotype has just a few counts. The chain employs TRBV5-1 and TRBJ2-1; TRBD2 might be the D (6 bases). The germline V and J ends were trimmed by 4 bases and 0 bases, with 8 bases remaining between them. The CDR3 has 14 amino acids. CDR1 is SGHRS and CDR2 is YFSETQ in the germline V gene. CDR3: CASSRAGSYNEQFF. The CDR3 DNA reads as TGCGCCAGCAGCCGAGCGGGCTCCTACAATGAGCAGTTCTTC. Complete variable domain (other parts from reference TRBV5-1 and TRBJ2-1): KAGVTQTPRYLIKTRGQQVTLSCSPISGHRSVSWYQQTPGQGLQFLFEYFSETQRNKGNFPGRFSGRQFSNSRSEMNVSTLELGDSALYLCASSRAGSYNEQFFGPGTRLTVL.

The table lists this clonotype with many counts. The rearrangement uses TRBV28 and TRBJ1-2, with TRBD1 identical over 10 bases. The CDR3 totals 14 residues. CDR1 and CDR2 from the germline V gene are MDHEN and SYDVKM. Losses at the gene ends were 6 bases for V and 4 bases for J; bases not matched to a gene: 5. The CDR3, as DNA: TGTGCCAGCAGCCACGGACAGGGGGTCTATGGCTACACCTTC. It specifies CASSHGQGVYGYTF.

This clonotype has only a few counts. As DNA, the CDR3 is TGTGCCAGCGGCAGGACGGGAATGAACACTGAAGCTTTCTTT. Encoded protein: CASGRTGMNTEAFF. The rearrangement uses TRBV28 and TRBJ1-1; D is ambiguous. The germline CDR1 and CDR2 sequences are MDHEN and SYDVKM. The V gene lost 8 bases and the J gene lost 0 bases, with 13 bases spanning the gap. CDR3 length: 14 residues.

This clonotype showed up many times. The rearrangement joins TRBV2 to TRBJ2-1; a weak D match, TRBD1 (5 bases). The V gene's germline CDR1 is SNHLY and CDR2 FYNNEI. Trimming shortened V by 3 bases and J by 2 bases, and 8 bases separated the two germline ends. The CDR3 totals 14 residues. DNA for the CDR3: TGTGCCAGCAGTGACCAGGGTCCCTACAATGAGCAGTTCTTC. Protein sequence: CASSDQGPYNEQFF.

This clonotype occurred a few times. V usage is TRBV5-1 and J usage is TRBJ1-1; D call uncertain. Germline V gene lookup returns CDR1 SGHRS and CDR2 YFSETQ. The germline V and J ends were trimmed by 0 bases and 3 bases, with 6 bases remaining between them. This CDR3 comprises 13 residues. The CDR3 DNA follows: TGCGCCAGCAGCTTGGACGGGCACACTGAAGCTTTCTTT. The encoded protein is CASSLDGHTEAFF. Looking up the rest from reference TRBV5-1 and TRBJ1-1 gives the full variable domain: KAGVTQTPRYLIKTRGQQVTLSCSPISGHRSVSWYQQTPGQGLQFLFEYFSETQRNKGNFPGRFSGRQFSNSRSEMNVSTLELGDSALYLCASSLDGHTEAFFGQGTRLTVV.

Of note for this clonotype: A read error may explain this, as a much larger clone is one base away. This chain connects TRBV4-3 to TRBJ2-1; possibly TRBD2 for D (6 bases). CDR3 size: 17 residues. From germline, CDR1 is LGHNA and CDR2 YSLEER. The CDR3 spells CACSQDGRRLSDNEQFF. The CDR3 DNA reads as TGCGCCTGCAGCCAAGATGGGAGGAGACTTTCCGACAATGAGCAGTTCTTC.

J is TRBJ1-4 and V is TRBV5-5; D call uncertain. V gave up 0 bases and J gave up 4 bases, with 10 bases separating them. Per germline, CDR1 SGHKS and CDR2 YYEKEE (reference sequence). This CDR3 contains 15 residues. The CDR3 sequence: CASSLVRQRNEKLFF. As DNA, the CDR3 is TGTGCCAGCAGCTTGGTGCGGCAGCGTAATGAAAAACTGTTTTTT.

This clonotype was counted ten times or more. The CDR3 nucleotides read TGCGCCAGCAGCTCCCAAACAGGGAGTTACGAGCAGTACTTC. This sequence encodes CASSSQTGSYEQYF. The chain has TRBV5-1 and TRBJ2-7, with a weak D call TRBD1 (6 bases). CDR3 length: 14 amino acids. Trimming took 3 bases from V and 4 from J, leaving 14 bases between them. In germline, CDR1 is SGHRS, CDR2 YFSETQ.

This clonotype has ten or more counts. The CDR3 nucleotides are TGCAGTGCGCCATCAGGGGAGACCCAGTACTTC. Its translation is CSAPSGETQYF. This chain connects TRBV20-1 to TRBJ2-5; TRBD1 might be the D (5 bases). Trimming shortened V by 6 bases and J by 5 bases, and 10 bases separated the two germline ends. The CDR3 loop spans 11 amino acids. The V gene's germline CDR1 is DFQATT and CDR2 SNEGSKA (reference sequence).

In its sample, this clonotype was seen many times. The chain combines TRBV15 with TRBJ2-3, with TRBD2 matching 10 bases. CDR1 and CDR2 (germline): LNHNV, YYDKDF (reference sequence). This CDR3 has 17 residues. Trimming took 0 bases from V and 2 from J; bases not matched to a gene: 5. CDR3: CATSRESGGGPTDTQYF. Here the CDR3 DNA reads TGTGCCACCAGCAGAGAGAGCGGGGGGGGCCCCACAGATACGCAGTATTTT.

This clonotype was picked up many times. V is TRBV4-1 and J is TRBJ2-3; 10 positions agree with TRBD2. Germline trimming cut 0 bases from V and 0 bases from J; bases unmatched to any gene: 9. CDR3 length equals 19 residues. The germline V gene has CDR1 MGHRA and CDR2 YSYEKL. In nucleotides, the CDR3 is TGCGCCAGCAGCCAAGATCTCCCGAGGACTAGCGGTAGCACAGATACGCAGTATTTT. Translating it yields CASSQDLPRTSGSTDTQYF.

This clonotype was seen only a few times. The V call is TRBV28, the J call TRBJ1-5; D is perhaps TRBD1 (6 bases). CDR3 length: 15 amino acids. CDR1 and CDR2 (germline): MDHEN, SYDVKM. Between the trimmed V and J ends, which lost 4 bases and 5 bases, there was a span of 15 bases. The CDR3: CASSSPGQYYQPQHF. The CDR3 region has the DNA TGTGCCAGCAGTTCCCCCGGACAGTATTATCAGCCCCAGCATTTT.

The chain couples TRBV10-3 to TRBJ1-5; D is possibly TRBD1 (6 bases). Germline V CDR1 and CDR2: ENHRY, SYGVKD. The CDR3 is 18 residues long. Trimming shortened V by 4 bases and J by 0 bases, and 19 bases separated the two germline ends. The CDR3 spells CAISGDPGHAPSNQPQHF. CDR3 DNA sequence: TGTGCCATCAGTGGGGACCCGGGACACGCGCCTAGCAATCAGCCCCAGCATTTT.

This clonotype has a handful of counts. The gene calls are TRBV9 and TRBJ2-7, with D unresolved. CDR3 length equals 14 residues. V was trimmed by 0 bases and J by 5 bases, leaving 12 bases between them. Germline-derived CDR1 and CDR2 are SGDLS and YYNGEE. CDR3 amino acids: CASSVGNFLDEQYF. The CDR3 DNA follows: TGTGCCAGCAGCGTAGGGAATTTTCTCGACGAGCAGTACTTC. The full variable domain, its missing parts supplied by reference TRBV9 and TRBJ2-7, is DSGVTQTPKHLITATGQRVTLRCSPRSGDLSVYWYQQSLDQGLQFLIQYYNGEERAKGNILERFSAQQFPDLHSELNLSSLELGDSALYFCASSVGNFLDEQYFGPGTRLTVT.

The table lists this clonotype with many counts. The J gene is TRBJ1-1, the V gene TRBV5-1; D call uncertain. The V end was cut by 0 bases, the J end by 7 bases, with 7 bases between. This CDR3 comprises 12 residues. CDR1 is SGHRS and CDR2 is YFSETQ in the germline V gene. The chain's CDR3 is CASSLAFGEAFF. In DNA, the CDR3 is TGCGCCAGCAGCTTGGCTTTTGGTGAAGCTTTCTTT.

This clonotype was picked up many times. The chain uses TRBV5-5 and TRBJ2-4, with D possibly called TRBD1 or TRBD2 (5 bases each). The germline CDR1 and CDR2 sequences are SGHKS and YYEKEE (reference sequence). Deletions cut 2 bases from V and 0 bases from J, with 6 bases between. CDR3 size: 14 residues. CDR3 protein: CASSFGTAKNIQYF. CDR3 DNA: TGTGCCAGCAGCTTCGGGACAGCCAAAAACATTCAGTACTTC.

This clonotype has ten or more counts. This rearrangement joins TRBV11-2 to TRBJ2-1; D gene unclear. This CDR3 is 15 amino acids long. V was clipped by 5 bases and J by 2 bases, with 13 bases between them. The germline CDR1 and CDR2 sequences are SGHAT and FQNNGV. The CDR3 coding sequence is TGTGCCAGCAGCACTCATAACTCACCCTACAATGAGCAGTTCTTC. Residues: CASSTHNSPYNEQFF. Variable domain in full (rest from reference TRBV11-2 and TRBJ2-1): EAGVAQSPRYKIIEKRQSVAFWCNPISGHATLYWYQQILGQGPKLLIQFQNNGVVDDSQLPKDRFSAERLKGVDSTLKIQPAKLEDSAVYLCASSTHNSPYNEQFFGPGTRLTVL.